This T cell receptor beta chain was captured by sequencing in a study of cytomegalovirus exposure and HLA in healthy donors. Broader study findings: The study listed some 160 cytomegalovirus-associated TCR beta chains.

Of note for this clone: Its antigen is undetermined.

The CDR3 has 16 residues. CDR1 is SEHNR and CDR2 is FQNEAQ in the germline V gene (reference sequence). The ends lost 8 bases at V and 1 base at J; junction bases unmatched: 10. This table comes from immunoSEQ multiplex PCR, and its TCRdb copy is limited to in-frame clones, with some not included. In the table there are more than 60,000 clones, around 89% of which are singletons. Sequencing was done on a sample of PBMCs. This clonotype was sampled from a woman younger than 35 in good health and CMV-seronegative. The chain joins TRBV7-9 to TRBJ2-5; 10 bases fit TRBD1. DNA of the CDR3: TGTGCCAGCGGACGACAGGGGGCACAACCCCAAGAGACCCAGTACTTC. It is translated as CASGRQGAQPQETQYF.